These T cell receptor beta chains were read from a single sample in a study of blood T cell repertoires in COVID-19. This table comes from immunoSEQ multiplex PCR, and its TCRdb copy is limited to in-frame clones, with some not included. The sample records some 240,000 clones, under 90% being singletons. Sequences were obtained from PBMCs or T cells enriched from blood (not recorded which). The receptors derive from a man under 40 with acute COVID-19. Each CDR3 is given with its conserved first and last residue. Fields, in order: J gene, D gene, clone size, V gene, CDR3 protein, CDR3 DNA. D genes are given only for firm matches. Clone size is shown for a subset of rows, as once, few, many or a class of expanded clone.

j_call: TRBJ2-1
d_call: NA
clone_size: NA
v_call: TRBV29-1
cdr3_aa: CSFADRPHGIYEQFF
cdr3_nt: TGCAGCTTCGCCGACAGGCCCCACGGTATATATGAGCAGTTCTTC

j_call: TRBJ2-4
d_call: TRBD2
clone_size: NA
v_call: TRBV7-9
cdr3_aa: CASSLTSLAENIQYF
cdr3_nt: TGTGCCAGCAGCTTAACGTCTCTAGCGGAAAACATTCAGTACTTC

j_call: TRBJ1-2
d_call: NA
clone_size: NA
v_call: TRBV19
cdr3_aa: CASSPANYGYTF
cdr3_nt: TGTGCCAGTAGCCCAGCTAACTATGGCTACACCTTC

j_call: TRBJ1-5
d_call: TRBD1
clone_size: once
v_call: TRBV19
cdr3_aa: CASSRQGVYGQPQHF
cdr3_nt: TGTGCCAGTAGCCGACAGGGGGTTTATGGTCAGCCCCAGCATTTT

j_call: TRBJ1-1
d_call: NA
clone_size: NA
v_call: TRBV7-3
cdr3_aa: CASSYRWGTEAFF
cdr3_nt: TGTGCCAGCAGCTACAGGTGGGGTACTGAAGCTTTCTTT

j_call: TRBJ1-2
d_call: NA
clone_size: NA
v_call: TRBV5-6
cdr3_aa: CASSLQGNYGYTF
cdr3_nt: TGTGCCAGCAGCTTACAGGGTAACTATGGCTACACCTTC

j_call: TRBJ2-3
d_call: NA
clone_size: NA
v_call: TRBV14
cdr3_aa: CASSQWGLNTDTQYF
cdr3_nt: TGTGCCAGCAGCCAATGGGGACTCAACACAGATACGCAGTATTTT

j_call: TRBJ1-6
d_call: NA
clone_size: NA
v_call: TRBV10-1
cdr3_aa: CASRTPKPNNSPLHF
cdr3_nt: TGCGCCAGCAGAACCCCGAAGCCGAATAATTCACCCCTCCACTTT

j_call: TRBJ2-3
d_call: TRBD2
clone_size: once
v_call: TRBV4-2
cdr3_aa: CASSQDGTSGSRSDTQYF
cdr3_nt: TGTGCCAGCAGCCAAGACGGGACTAGCGGGAGTCGGTCAGATACGCAGTATTTT

j_call: TRBJ1-2
d_call: NA
clone_size: few
v_call: TRBV29-1
cdr3_aa: CSAEKTTYGYTF
cdr3_nt: TGCAGCGCAGAAAAGACAACCTATGGCTACACCTTC

j_call: TRBJ2-1
d_call: TRBD2
clone_size: NA
v_call: TRBV4-2
cdr3_aa: CASSDPLGTSGREKFF
cdr3_nt: TGTGCCAGCAGCGATCCTCTCGGGACTAGCGGGAGAGAGAAGTTCTTC

j_call: TRBJ2-2
d_call: NA
clone_size: NA
v_call: TRBV29-1
cdr3_aa: CSVRYRESTGELFF
cdr3_nt: TGCAGCGTGAGGTACAGGGAGAGCACCGGGGAGCTGTTTTTT

j_call: TRBJ2-1
d_call: TRBD2
clone_size: NA
v_call: TRBV18
cdr3_aa: CASSPALAGGFEQFF
cdr3_nt: TGTGCCAGCTCACCGGCACTAGCGGGAGGGTTTGAGCAGTTCTTC

j_call: TRBJ1-4
d_call: NA
clone_size: NA
v_call: TRBV6-5
cdr3_aa: CASRASNEKLFF
cdr3_nt: TGTGCCAGCAGAGCCTCTAATGAAAAACTGTTTTTT

j_call: TRBJ1-4
d_call: NA
clone_size: NA
v_call: TRBV5-4
cdr3_aa: CASSLLPGQRDEKLFF
cdr3_nt: TGTGCCAGCAGCTTATTACCGGGACAAAGGGACGAAAAACTGTTTTTT

j_call: TRBJ1-5
d_call: NA
clone_size: NA
v_call: TRBV10-1
cdr3_aa: CASTAGLRSNQPQHF
cdr3_nt: TGCGCCAGCACGGCAGGGCTAAGGAGCAATCAGCCCCAGCATTTT

j_call: TRBJ2-5
d_call: NA
clone_size: NA
v_call: TRBV25-1
cdr3_aa: CASSLLQGKGETQYF
cdr3_nt: TGTGCCAGCAGCCTGCTACAGGGAAAAGGAGAGACCCAGTACTTC

j_call: TRBJ2-3
d_call: NA
clone_size: NA
v_call: TRBV25-1
cdr3_aa: CASSDPGGRPTDTQYF
cdr3_nt: TGTGCCAGCAGTGACCCGGGGGGCAGACCCACAGATACGCAGTATTTT

j_call: TRBJ2-1
d_call: TRBD1
clone_size: NA
v_call: TRBV9
cdr3_aa: CASSPGTGQNEQFF
cdr3_nt: TGTGCCAGCAGCCCAGGGACAGGGCAAAATGAGCAGTTCTTC

j_call: TRBJ2-1
d_call: TRBD2
clone_size: NA
v_call: TRBV3-1/TRBV3-2
cdr3_aa: CASSQDGGGKEFF
cdr3_nt: TGTGCCAGCAGCCAAGACGGCGGGGGGAAGGAGTTCTTC

j_call: TRBJ1-6
d_call: TRBD1
clone_size: once
v_call: TRBV7-3
cdr3_aa: CASRRDSSYSPLHF
cdr3_nt: TGTGCCAGCCGCAGGGACAGTAGTTATTCACCCCTCCACTTT

j_call: TRBJ2-5
d_call: TRBD2
clone_size: NA
v_call: TRBV11-3
cdr3_aa: CASSPRTSGRETQYF
cdr3_nt: TGTGCCAGCAGCCCCCGGACTAGCGGGAGGGAGACCCAGTACTTC

j_call: TRBJ1-1
d_call: TRBD1
clone_size: NA
v_call: TRBV6-5
cdr3_aa: CASSYTGTEAAFF
cdr3_nt: TGTGCCAGCAGTTACACGGGGACAGAGGCTGCTTTCTTT

j_call: TRBJ1-1
d_call: NA
clone_size: NA
v_call: TRBV6-1
cdr3_aa: CASSEARGNFAKAFF
cdr3_nt: TGTGCCAGCAGTGAAGCAAGGGGGAATTTTGCTAAAGCTTTCTTT

j_call: TRBJ1-2
d_call: TRBD1
clone_size: NA
v_call: TRBV28
cdr3_aa: CASSYGQAGYTF
cdr3_nt: TGTGCCAGCAGTTATGGACAGGCGGGCTACACCTTC

j_call: TRBJ1-1
d_call: NA
clone_size: few
v_call: TRBV3-1/TRBV3-2
cdr3_aa: CASSQKIAGTEAFF
cdr3_nt: TGTGCCAGCAGCCAAAAAATAGCTGGCACTGAAGCTTTCTTT

j_call: TRBJ2-1
d_call: TRBD1
clone_size: NA
v_call: TRBV29-1
cdr3_aa: CSVVGGRGSYNEQFF
cdr3_nt: TGCAGCGTTGTAGGGGGCCGGGGCTCCTACAATGAGCAGTTCTTC

j_call: TRBJ1-2
d_call: TRBD1
clone_size: NA
v_call: TRBV2
cdr3_aa: CASSETGGLDGYTF
cdr3_nt: TGTGCCAGCAGTGAGACAGGGGGCCTGGATGGCTACACCTTC

j_call: TRBJ1-5
d_call: TRBD1
clone_size: NA
v_call: TRBV6-2/TRBV6-3
cdr3_aa: CASSYGRDSHQPQHF
cdr3_nt: TGTGCCAGCAGTTACGGCCGGGACAGCCATCAGCCCCAGCATTTT

j_call: TRBJ1-6
d_call: NA
clone_size: NA
v_call: TRBV30
cdr3_aa: CAWSPVGTNSPLHF
cdr3_nt: TGTGCCTGGTCTCCGGTGGGGACAAATTCACCCCTCCACTTT

j_call: TRBJ1-2
d_call: TRBD1
clone_size: NA
v_call: TRBV10-3
cdr3_aa: CAISEGQGFYGYTF
cdr3_nt: TGTGCCATCAGTGAAGGACAGGGTTTCTATGGCTACACCTTC

j_call: TRBJ2-2
d_call: TRBD2
clone_size: NA
v_call: TRBV19
cdr3_aa: CASSRRDYNTGELFF
cdr3_nt: TGTGCCAGTAGCCGTCGGGACTATAACACCGGGGAGCTGTTTTTT

j_call: TRBJ2-1
d_call: NA
clone_size: NA
v_call: TRBV6-5
cdr3_aa: CASSYSGQVKEQFF
cdr3_nt: TGTGCCAGCAGTTACTCGGGCCAGGTAAAAGAGCAGTTCTTC

j_call: TRBJ2-5
d_call: TRBD2
clone_size: NA
v_call: TRBV27
cdr3_aa: CASSGLAGGIQETQYF
cdr3_nt: TGTGCCAGCAGTGGGCTAGCGGGGGGGATCCAAGAGACCCAGTACTTC

j_call: TRBJ1-5
d_call: TRBD1
clone_size: NA
v_call: TRBV6-5
cdr3_aa: CASSTPGTGYQPQHF
cdr3_nt: TGTGCCAGCAGTACGCCAGGGACAGGGTATCAGCCCCAGCATTTT

j_call: TRBJ2-3
d_call: NA
clone_size: NA
v_call: TRBV6-4
cdr3_aa: CASSDSGGTDTQYF
cdr3_nt: TGTGCCAGCAGTGACTCGGGAGGCACAGATACGCAGTATTTT

j_call: TRBJ1-1
d_call: NA
clone_size: NA
v_call: TRBV10-2
cdr3_aa: CASRRQGNTEAFF
cdr3_nt: TGCGCCAGCAGGAGGCAGGGTAACACTGAAGCTTTCTTT

j_call: TRBJ2-3
d_call: TRBD2
clone_size: NA
v_call: TRBV7-6
cdr3_aa: CASSLSSGGGSTDTQYF
cdr3_nt: TGTGCCAGCAGCTTATCTAGCGGGGGTGGTAGCACAGATACGCAGTATTTT